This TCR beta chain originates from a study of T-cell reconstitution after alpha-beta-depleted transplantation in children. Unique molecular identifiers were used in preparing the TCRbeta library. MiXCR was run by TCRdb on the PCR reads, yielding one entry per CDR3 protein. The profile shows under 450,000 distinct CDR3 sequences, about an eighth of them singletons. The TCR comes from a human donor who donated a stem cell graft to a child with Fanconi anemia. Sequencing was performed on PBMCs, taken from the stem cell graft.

CDR3 loop: CASSSTGTRGSNEQFF. In DNA form, the CDR3 reads TGCGCCAGCAGCTCCACCGGGACGCGGGGCTCTAATGAGCAGTTCTTC. The chain carries TRBV5-1 and TRBJ2-1; a possible D gene is TRBD2 (6 bases). Germline CDR1 and CDR2: SGHRS and YFSETQ. The CDR3 runs to 16 residues. V gave up 3 bases and J gave up 7 bases, with 20 bases separating them.